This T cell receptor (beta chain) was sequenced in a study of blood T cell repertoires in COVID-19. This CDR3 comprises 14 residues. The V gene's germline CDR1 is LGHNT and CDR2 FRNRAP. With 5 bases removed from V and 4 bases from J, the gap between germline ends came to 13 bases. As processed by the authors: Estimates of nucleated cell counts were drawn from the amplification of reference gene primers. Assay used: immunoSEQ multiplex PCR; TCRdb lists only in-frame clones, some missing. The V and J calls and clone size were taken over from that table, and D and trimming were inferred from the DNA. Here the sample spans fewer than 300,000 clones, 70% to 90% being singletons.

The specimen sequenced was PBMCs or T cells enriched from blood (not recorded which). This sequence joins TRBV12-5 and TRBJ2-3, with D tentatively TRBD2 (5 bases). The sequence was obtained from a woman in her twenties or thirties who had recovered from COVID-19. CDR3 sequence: CASGPGTRSDTQYF. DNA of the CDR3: TGTGCTAGTGGTCCAGGAACTAGATCAGATACGCAGTATTTT.